The rows below give T cell receptor beta chains drawn from one sample of a study of blood T cell repertoires in COVID-19. TCRdb's copy holds only in-frame clones and misses some; the assay was immunoSEQ multiplex PCR. The table records approximately 190,000 clones, around 86% of them present only once. Sequences were obtained from peripheral blood. Receptors originate from an elderly man with acute or convalescent COVID-19. The CDR3 runs from the conserved cysteine through the conserved F or W. The D gene is left open where the match is weak. Size is omitted from some rows. Given values are once, few, many or a class for expanded clones.

v_gene,d_gene,abundance,j_gene,CDR3aa,CDR3nt
TRBV7-2,TRBD1,NA,TRBJ2-7,CASSYTGGNEQYF,TGTGCCAGCAGCTACACAGGGGGCAACGAGCAGTACTTC
TRBV7-9,NA,NA,TRBJ2-5,CASSLFLALQETQYF,TGTGCCAGCAGCTTATTTCTAGCACTTCAAGAGACCCAGTACTTC
TRBV14,TRBD2,once,TRBJ2-7,CASSRLSGGALYEQYF,TGTGCCAGCAGCCGCCTTAGCGGGGGGGCCCTCTACGAGCAGTACTTC
TRBV23-1,TRBD2,NA,TRBJ2-1,CASSLHRGLLAGGEQFF,TGCGCCAGCAGTCTCCACAGGGGTTTACTAGCGGGAGGAGAGCAGTTCTTC
TRBV15,NA,NA,TRBJ1-2,CATSRDLGADGYTF,TGTGCCACCAGCAGAGATCTGGGGGCGGATGGCTACACCTTC
TRBV7-2,TRBD1,NA,TRBJ1-2,CASRGTGSLLANYGYTF,TGTGCCAGCAGGGGGACAGGGTCTCTACTGGCTAACTATGGCTACACCTTC
TRBV6-5,TRBD1,NA,TRBJ2-7,CASSYSNRGSYEQYF,TGTGCCAGCAGTTACTCGAACAGGGGTTCCTACGAGCAGTACTTC
TRBV7-3,TRBD1,NA,TRBJ1-2,CASSRGQNYGYTF,TGTGCCAGCAGCCGGGGACAGAACTATGGCTACACCTTC
TRBV7-2,NA,NA,TRBJ1-5,CASSPGHNNQPQHF,TGTGCCAGCAGCCCTGGACACAACAATCAGCCCCAGCATTTT
TRBV7-2,NA,NA,TRBJ1-4,CASSLVWGGSEKLFF,TGTGCCAGCAGCCTAGTTTGGGGGGGGAGTGAAAAACTGTTTTTT
TRBV3-1/TRBV3-2,TRBD2,NA,TRBJ2-7,CASSRGLAGGSYEQYF,TGTGCCAGCAGCCGGGGACTAGCGGGAGGGTCCTACGAGCAGTACTTC
TRBV9,NA,NA,TRBJ2-5,CASSLGGPLGETQYF,TGTGCCAGCAGTCTAGGAGGGCCCTTAGGAGAGACCCAGTACTTC
TRBV28,NA,NA,TRBJ1-5,CASSSLGGQNQPQHF,TGTGCCAGCAGTTCCTTAGGAGGACAGAATCAGCCCCAGCATTTT
TRBV3-1/TRBV3-2,NA,NA,TRBJ2-3,CASSQDNVEADSTDTQYF,TGTGCCAGCAGCCAAGACAATGTAGAGGCGGATAGCACAGATACGCAGTATTTT
TRBV5-5,NA,NA,TRBJ2-2,CASSTTGDTGELFF,TGTGCCAGCAGCACGACAGGTGACACCGGGGAGCTGTTTTTT
TRBV4-1,TRBD1,NA,TRBJ1-1,CASSQIRGQGFYTEAFF,TGCGCCAGCAGCCAGATTAGGGGACAGGGGTTTTACACTGAAGCTTTCTTT
TRBV19,NA,once,TRBJ2-3,CASSIAGFGDTQYF,TGTGCCAGTAGTATAGCCGGATTCGGGGATACGCAGTATTTT
TRBV6-5,TRBD2,once,TRBJ2-3,CASTPLAGGDTQYF,TGTGCCAGCACCCCACTAGCGGGGGGCGATACGCAGTATTTT
TRBV29-1,NA,few,TRBJ2-1,CSGGLWANEQFF,TGCAGCGGGGGCCTCTGGGCCAATGAGCAGTTCTTC
TRBV3-1/TRBV3-2,NA,once,TRBJ2-1,CASSQVTKPRGVDEQFF,TGTGCCAGCAGCCAAGTGACTAAGCCCCGGGGTGTAGATGAGCAGTTCTTC
TRBV6-5,NA,NA,TRBJ2-7,CASSTGNLGYEQYF,TGTGCCAGCAGTACAGGAAACCTAGGCTACGAGCAGTACTTC
TRBV11-3,TRBD2,NA,TRBJ2-4,CASSLAGLAGAWGKNIQYF,TGTGCCAGCAGCTTGGCTGGACTAGCGGGAGCGTGGGGCAAAAACATTCAGTACTTC
TRBV7-9,TRBD2,once,TRBJ2-7,CASSLSASGSYEQYF,TGTGCCAGCAGCTTATCAGCTAGCGGTAGCTACGAGCAGTACTTC
TRBV2,NA,NA,TRBJ1-5,CASSGRGRNQPQHF,TGTGCCAGCAGTGGAAGAGGGCGCAATCAGCCCCAGCATTTT
TRBV27,NA,NA,TRBJ1-4,CASRSGSQGTNEKLFF,TGTGCCAGCAGATCCGGGAGTCAGGGAACTAATGAAAAACTGTTTTTT
TRBV6-2/TRBV6-3,NA,NA,TRBJ1-1,CASSSIQGLMNTEAFF,TGTGCCAGCAGTTCGATACAGGGCCTTATGAACACTGAAGCTTTCTTT
TRBV18,NA,NA,TRBJ2-5,CASSPSRTHQETQYF,TGTGCCAGCTCACCATCCCGGACACACCAAGAGACCCAGTACTTC
TRBV19,TRBD1,NA,TRBJ2-7,CASSTSTGPYEQYF,TGTGCCAGTAGTACCTCGACAGGGCCCTACGAGCAGTACTTC
TRBV24-1,NA,NA,TRBJ2-3,CATSEPETSNTDTQYF,TGTGCCACCAGTGAACCAGAGACTTCTAACACAGATACGCAGTATTTT
TRBV9,NA,once,TRBJ1-2,CASSVGGGWDGYTF,TGTGCCAGCAGCGTAGGAGGGGGTTGGGATGGCTACACCTTC
TRBV7-9,NA,NA,TRBJ2-1,CASSPRAGRSSYNEQFF,TGTGCCAGCAGCCCGCGGGCGGGCCGGAGCTCCTACAATGAGCAGTTCTTC
TRBV5-6,NA,NA,TRBJ2-1,CASSLVGAARTYNEQFF,TGTGCCAGCAGCTTGGTAGGAGCGGCCCGAACCTACAATGAGCAGTTCTTC
TRBV9,TRBD1,once,TRBJ2-2,CASSVGTGGSQTGELFF,TGTGCCAGCAGCGTTGGGACAGGGGGCTCGCAGACCGGGGAGCTGTTTTTT
TRBV29-1,NA,NA,TRBJ1-3,CSAWGRGSGSGNTIYF,TGCAGCGCTTGGGGGCGGGGGTCAGGCTCTGGAAACACCATATATTTT
TRBV5-1,NA,once,TRBJ2-5,CASSFMMRETQYF,TGCGCCAGCAGCTTTATGATGCGGGAGACCCAGTACTTC
TRBV6-6,TRBD1,few,TRBJ2-1,CASSQEPGTGVVNEQFF,TGTGCCAGCAGTCAGGAACCCGGGACAGGGGTCGTCAATGAGCAGTTCTTC
TRBV11-3,NA,NA,TRBJ2-1,CASSRTLRVSNEQFF,TGTGCCAGCAGCCGGACTCTTAGGGTTTCCAATGAGCAGTTCTTC
TRBV6-6,NA,NA,TRBJ2-2,CASSQNTGELFF,TGTGCCAGCAGCCAGAACACCGGGGAGCTGTTTTTT
TRBV7-8,NA,NA,TRBJ1-1,CASSLAGVTEAFF,TGTGCCAGCAGCTTAGCAGGGGTTACTGAAGCTTTCTTT
TRBV27,NA,NA,TRBJ2-7,CASSRQSSYEQYF,TGTGCCAGCAGTAGACAGAGCTCCTACGAGCAGTACTTC
TRBV7-9,NA,NA,TRBJ1-1,CASILDGGVRNTEAFF,TGTGCCAGCATCTTAGACGGAGGGGTTAGGAACACTGAAGCTTTCTTT
TRBV27,TRBD2,NA,TRBJ2-1,CARNPAGPSNEQFF,TGTGCCAGGAATCCAGCGGGACCCAGCAATGAGCAGTTCTTC
TRBV5-4,NA,NA,TRBJ1-3,CASSSGQYGNTIYF,TGTGCCAGCAGCTCGGGACAATACGGAAACACCATATATTTT
TRBV5-1,NA,NA,TRBJ2-6,CASSGGTASEANVLTF,TGCGCCAGCAGCGGAGGGACAGCGTCTGAGGCCAACGTCCTGACTTTC
TRBV4-2,TRBD1,NA,TRBJ1-5,CASSQDWTGNQPQHF,TGTGCCAGCAGCCAAGATTGGACAGGGAATCAGCCCCAGCATTTT
TRBV5-3,NA,few,TRBJ2-2,CARSPRNTGELFF,TGTGCCAGAAGCCCTAGGAACACCGGGGAGCTGTTTTTT
TRBV5-1,NA,NA,TRBJ1-5,CASSLDGGSEKPQHF,TGCGCCAGCAGCTTGGATGGGGGCTCCGAGAAGCCCCAGCATTTT
TRBV9,TRBD2,NA,TRBJ2-3,CASSVGEGTQYF,TGTGCCAGCAGCGTAGGGGAGGGTACGCAGTATTTT
TRBV2,NA,NA,TRBJ2-4,CASSDQSLAKNIQYF,TGTGCCAGCAGTGACCAGTCCCTAGCCAAAAACATTCAGTACTTC
TRBV10-3,NA,NA,TRBJ1-1,CAIQGGENTEAFF,TGTGCCATACAAGGGGGAGAAAACACTGAAGCTTTCTTT
TRBV18,TRBD1,NA,TRBJ1-4,CASSPKTGTGGEKLFF,TGTGCCAGCTCACCTAAAACCGGGACAGGCGGTGAAAAACTGTTTTTT
TRBV29-1,TRBD2,NA,TRBJ2-7,CSAYGTSGGKAYEQYF,TGCAGCGCTTATGGGACTAGCGGGGGAAAGGCCTACGAGCAGTACTTC
TRBV19,TRBD1,NA,TRBJ2-3,CASTRDRGTDTQYF,TGTGCCAGTACCAGGGACAGAGGCACAGATACACAGTATTTT